This T cell receptor beta chain came from a study of CD8+ T cells in alopecia areata. At the level of the study: For the treated group, dosing was oral tofacitinib at 5 to 10 mg twice daily.

This CDR3 contains 12 residues. Germline V gives CDR1 SNHLY, CDR2 FYNNEI. V lost 6 bases and J 5 bases, leaving 9 bases between the germline ends. This clone has more than one count but fewer than ten. Its target is not known. Study results and caveats: Possibly because of HLA-related factors, TCR sharing was less clear across patients than in mice. An increase in clonality over normal scalp was evident in lesional scalp, especially alopecia totalis/universalis.

The authors extracted RNA and reverse transcribed it into cDNA as the sequencing template. Produced via immunoSEQ multiplex PCR; TCRdb's table is partial and in-frame only. The profile shows approximately 180,000 clones, roughly 65% of them singletons. The sample here was CD4+ T cells sorted from blood, taken at week 0. The source of this sequence is a human donor with alopecia areata. The V gene is TRBV2, the J gene TRBJ2-3; no definite D call. CDR3 amino acids: CASSEYEDTQYF. The CDR3 DNA reads as TGTGCCAGCAGCGAATACGAAGATACGCAGTATTTT.